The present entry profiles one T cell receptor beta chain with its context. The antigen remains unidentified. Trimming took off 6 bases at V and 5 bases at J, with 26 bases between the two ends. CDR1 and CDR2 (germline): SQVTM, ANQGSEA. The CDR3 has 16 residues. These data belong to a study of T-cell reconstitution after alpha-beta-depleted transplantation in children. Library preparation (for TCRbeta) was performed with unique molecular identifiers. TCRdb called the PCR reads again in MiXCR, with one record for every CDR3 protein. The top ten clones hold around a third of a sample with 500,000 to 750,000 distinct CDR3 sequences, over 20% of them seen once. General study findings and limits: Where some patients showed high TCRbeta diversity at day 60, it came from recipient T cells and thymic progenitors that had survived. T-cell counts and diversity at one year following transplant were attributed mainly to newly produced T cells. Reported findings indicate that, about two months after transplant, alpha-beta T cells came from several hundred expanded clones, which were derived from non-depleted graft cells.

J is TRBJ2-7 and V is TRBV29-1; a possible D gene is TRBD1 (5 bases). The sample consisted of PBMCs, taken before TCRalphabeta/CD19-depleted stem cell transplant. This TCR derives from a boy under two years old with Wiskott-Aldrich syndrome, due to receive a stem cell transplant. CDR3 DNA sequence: TGCAGCGTAGCTAGAAGGGCCCAGGGTGGTAGAGACGAGCAGTACTTC. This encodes CSVARRAQGGRDEQYF.